The entry that follows covers one T cell receptor beta chain sequence. This clone was seen a handful of times. Its antigen is not yet known. No quality values exist for individual bases; no much larger clone is one base distant. Patients with autoimmune disease history or receiving systemic immunosuppression were excluded from the trial. Peripheral blood for TCR sequencing was drawn from every dose cohort at baseline, at cycle 4 day 1 and at cycle 7 day 1. The samples were taken from a phase I, first-in-human, multicenter, open-label dose-escalation trial of ivuxolimab. Adults with locally advanced or metastatic melanoma, renal cell, hepatocellular, or head and neck squamous cell carcinoma were enrolled in the trial. Before TCR sequencing, CD4+ T cells and CD8+ T cells were sorted from peripheral blood as separate populations. This sample stems from a study of OX40 agonist ivuxolimab in advanced cancers. About the investigation overall: Ivuxolimab was a fully human IgG2 agonistic monoclonal antibody targeting the costimulatory receptor OX40 (CD134). A male proportion of around 80% and a mean age of approximately 60 years, ranging from 23 to 79, were recorded for the dose-escalation cohort. Prior anti-PD-1, anti-PD-L1 or anti-CTLA-4 therapy was permitted, and checkpoint inhibitors had been received by roughly two fifths of dose-escalation patients. The paper describes the monotherapy dose-escalation part (N of about 55 patients) of the phase I trial of ivuxolimab. Intravenous ivuxolimab was administered to patients every 2 weeks at six dose levels: 0.01, 0.1, 0.3, 1.5, 3 and 10 mg/kg. Among the approximately 50 dose-escalation patients, 19 had hepatocellular carcinoma, roughly 15 melanoma, 9 renal cell carcinoma and 9 head and neck cancer. Partial responses were achieved by three dose-escalation patients, of whom one had hepatocellular carcinoma and two had cutaneous melanoma. Peripheral TCRbeta sequencing aimed to test whether ivuxolimab altered TCR sequence diversity and caused clonal T-cell expansion. The study at large found these results: Antigen specificity was not determined for the clonally expanded peripheral T cells. Partial responders in the 0.1-3.0 mg/kg groups had among the lowest normalized peripheral clonal expansion, especially among CD8+ T cells. Clonal expansion of both CD4+ and CD8+ blood T cells was observed from baseline to week 6 at doses 0.1 to 3.0 mg/kg. Low levels of normalized T-cell clonal expansion were also seen in some patients who did not respond. After ivuxolimab, expanded clones were on average more numerous among CD8+ T cells than among CD4+ T cells.

Genomic DNA was extracted from sorted cells for sequencing of the TCRbeta CDR3 region. TCRbeta CDR3 regions were sequenced using the immunoSEQ Assay. As stored in TCRdb, this immuneACCESS dataset retains in-frame rearrangements with V and J assigned. A fraction of the clones does not appear; measured against another copy, unresolved V genes explain less than half of the discrepancy, and the remainder lacks a known reason. This sample lists over 35,000 clones; under 90% were detected once. In total, the top ten clones hold roughly 23% of the sample. Taken from cysteine to phenylalanine, the CDR3 has 17 residues. Kept here is only the CDR3 DNA, which spans 51 bases and is read in frame from base 1. Deletion took 4 bases off V and 2 bases off J, with a span of 17 bases between the germline ends. Reading the germline V gene gives CDR1 SGHDN and CDR2 FVKESK.

The chain employs TRBV14 and TRBJ2-2, with a weak D call of TRBD1 (6 bases match). Sequenced material: CD4+ or CD8+ T cells sorted from blood, taken in a trial of the OX40 agonist ivuxolimab. The receptor comes from an adult with an advanced solid tumor such as melanoma, head and neck, liver or kidney cancer. The nucleotides read TGTGCCAGCAGCCGCGGTCTACAGGGAGCTAACACCGGGGAGCTGTTTTTT. Its protein reads: CASSRGLQGANTGELFF.